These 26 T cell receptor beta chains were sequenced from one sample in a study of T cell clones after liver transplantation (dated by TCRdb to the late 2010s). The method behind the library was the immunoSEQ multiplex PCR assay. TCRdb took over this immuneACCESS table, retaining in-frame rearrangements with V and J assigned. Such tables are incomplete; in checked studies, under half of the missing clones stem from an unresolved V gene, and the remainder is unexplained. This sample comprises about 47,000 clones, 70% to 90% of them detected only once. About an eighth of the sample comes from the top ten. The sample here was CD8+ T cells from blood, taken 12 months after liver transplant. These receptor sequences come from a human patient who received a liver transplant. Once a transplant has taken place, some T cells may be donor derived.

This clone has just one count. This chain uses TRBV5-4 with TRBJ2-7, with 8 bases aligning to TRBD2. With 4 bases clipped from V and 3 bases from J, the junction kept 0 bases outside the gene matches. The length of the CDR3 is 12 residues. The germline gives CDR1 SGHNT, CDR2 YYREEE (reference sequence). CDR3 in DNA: TGTGCCAGCAGCACTAGCGGCTACGAGCAGTACTTC. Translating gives CASSTSGYEQYF.

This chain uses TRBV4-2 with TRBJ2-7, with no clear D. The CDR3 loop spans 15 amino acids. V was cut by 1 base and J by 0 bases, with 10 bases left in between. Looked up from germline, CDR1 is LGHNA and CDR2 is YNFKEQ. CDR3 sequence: CASSQGSGLSYEQYF. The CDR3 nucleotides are TGTGCCAGCAGCCAAGGGTCGGGCCTCTCCTACGAGCAGTACTTC.

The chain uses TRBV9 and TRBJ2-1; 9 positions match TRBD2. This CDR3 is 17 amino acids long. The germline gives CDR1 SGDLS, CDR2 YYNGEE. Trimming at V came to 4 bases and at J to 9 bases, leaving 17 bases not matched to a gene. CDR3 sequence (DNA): TGTGCCAGCAGCCTCACCCCTTTAGCGGGAGAAAGGGGTGAGCAGTTCTTC. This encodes CASSLTPLAGERGEQFF.

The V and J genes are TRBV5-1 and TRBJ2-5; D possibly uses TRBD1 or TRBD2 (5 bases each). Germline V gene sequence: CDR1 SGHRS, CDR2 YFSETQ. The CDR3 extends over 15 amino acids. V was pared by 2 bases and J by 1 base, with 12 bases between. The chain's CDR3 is CASSLFGDPQETQYF. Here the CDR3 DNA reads TGCGCCAGCAGCTTATTCGGGGACCCCCAAGAGACCCAGTACTTC.

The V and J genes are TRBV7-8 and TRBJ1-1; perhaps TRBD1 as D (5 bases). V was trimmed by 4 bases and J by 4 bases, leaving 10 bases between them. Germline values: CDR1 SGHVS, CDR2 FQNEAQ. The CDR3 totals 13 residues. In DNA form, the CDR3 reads TGTGCCAGCAGCTCGGGACGAATCACTGAAGCTTTCTTT. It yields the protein CASSSGRITEAFF.

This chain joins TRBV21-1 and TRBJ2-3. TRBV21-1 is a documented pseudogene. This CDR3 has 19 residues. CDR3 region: CASSKDAWGARSFADTQYF. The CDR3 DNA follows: TGTGCCAGCAGCAAAGACGCCTGGGGGGCGAGAAGCTTCGCAGATACGCAGTATTTT.

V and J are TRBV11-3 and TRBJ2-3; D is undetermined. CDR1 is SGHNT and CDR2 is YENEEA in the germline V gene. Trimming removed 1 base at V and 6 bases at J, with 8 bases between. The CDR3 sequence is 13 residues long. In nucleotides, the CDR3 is TGTGCCAGCAGCTTAGGCTCTGGGGATACGCAGTATTTT. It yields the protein CASSLGSGDTQYF.

This CDR3 reads CASSVAGGPDTQYF. In DNA form, the CDR3 reads TGTGCCAGCAGCGTGGCGGGAGGTCCAGATACGCAGTATTTT. The V call is TRBV2, the J call TRBJ2-3; 8 positions match TRBD2. Trimming cost V 6 bases and J 4 bases; bases outside gene matches: 6. Germline lookup yields CDR1 SNHLY and CDR2 FYNNEI. The length of the CDR3 is 14 residues.

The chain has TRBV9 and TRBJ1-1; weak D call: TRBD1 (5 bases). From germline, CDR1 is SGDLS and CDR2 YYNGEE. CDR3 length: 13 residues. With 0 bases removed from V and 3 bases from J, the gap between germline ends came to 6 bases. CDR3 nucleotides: TGTGCCAGCAGCGTAGGGGGGGACACTGAAGCTTTCTTT. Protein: CASSVGGDTEAFF.

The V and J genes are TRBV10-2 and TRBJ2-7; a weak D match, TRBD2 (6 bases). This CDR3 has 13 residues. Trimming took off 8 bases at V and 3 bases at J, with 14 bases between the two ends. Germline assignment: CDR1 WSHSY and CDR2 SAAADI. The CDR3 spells CASGHGGIYEQYF. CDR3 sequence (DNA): TGCGCCAGCGGGCATGGGGGGATCTACGAGCAGTACTTC.

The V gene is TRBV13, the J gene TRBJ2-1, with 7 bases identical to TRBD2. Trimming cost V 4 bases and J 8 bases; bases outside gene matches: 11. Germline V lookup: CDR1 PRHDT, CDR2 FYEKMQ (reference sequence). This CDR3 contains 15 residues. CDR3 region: CASSSLAGAIHEQFF. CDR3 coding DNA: TGTGCCAGCAGCTCCCTGGCGGGAGCCATCCATGAGCAGTTCTTC.

CDR3 nucleotides: TGTGCCAGCACCTTTAGCGGGGGAACCTACGAGCAGTACTTC. Translated: CASTFSGGTYEQYF. The genes are TRBV2 and TRBJ2-7; 9 positions match TRBD2. V was pared by 7 bases and J by 2 bases, with 6 bases of the junction left unmatched. Germline V gives CDR1 SNHLY, CDR2 FYNNEI. CDR3 length: 14 residues.

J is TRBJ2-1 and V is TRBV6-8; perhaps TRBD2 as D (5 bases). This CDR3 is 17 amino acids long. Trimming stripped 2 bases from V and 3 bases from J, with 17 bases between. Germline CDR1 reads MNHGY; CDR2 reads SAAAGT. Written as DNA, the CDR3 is TGTGCCAGCAGTTACCCGATCTCCCTCGGACTCTACAATGAGCAGTTCTTC. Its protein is CASSYPISLGLYNEQFF.

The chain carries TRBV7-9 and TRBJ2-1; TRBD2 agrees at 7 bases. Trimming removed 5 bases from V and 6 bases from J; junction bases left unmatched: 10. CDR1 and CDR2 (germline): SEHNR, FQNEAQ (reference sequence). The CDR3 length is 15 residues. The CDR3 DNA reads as TGTGCCAGCAGCCCATTGAAGCGGGGTTTCAATGAGCAGTTCTTC. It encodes CASSPLKRGFNEQFF. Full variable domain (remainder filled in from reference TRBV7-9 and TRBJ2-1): DTGVSQNPRHKITKRGQNVTFRCDPISEHNRLYWYRQTLGQGPEFLTYFQNEAQLEKSRLLSDRFSAERPKGSFSTLEIQRTEQGDSAMYLCASSPLKRGFNEQFFGPGTRLTVL.

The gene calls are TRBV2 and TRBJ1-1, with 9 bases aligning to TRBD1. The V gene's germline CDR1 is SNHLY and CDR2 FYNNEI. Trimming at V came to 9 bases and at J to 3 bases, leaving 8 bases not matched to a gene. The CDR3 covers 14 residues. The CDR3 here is CARSLDRGDTEAFF. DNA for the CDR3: TGTGCCAGGTCCCTTGACAGGGGGGACACTGAAGCTTTCTTT.

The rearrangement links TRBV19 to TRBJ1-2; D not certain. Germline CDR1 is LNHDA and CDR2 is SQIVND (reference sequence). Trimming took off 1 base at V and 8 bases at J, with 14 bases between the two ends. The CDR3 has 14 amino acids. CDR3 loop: CASSIGAIAGGYTF. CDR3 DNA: TGTGCCAGTAGTATAGGGGCAATCGCTGGAGGCTACACCTTC.

In DNA, the CDR3 is TGTGCCAGCCGTGCTTTAGCGGAGCCGAACACCGGGGAGCTGTTTTTT. Its protein is CASRALAEPNTGELFF. J is TRBJ2-2 and V is TRBV11-2; D may be TRBD2 (6 bases). The germline V gene encodes CDR1 SGHAT and CDR2 FQNNGV. Trimming left V 8 bases short and J 0 bases short, with 16 bases between. CDR3 size: 16 residues.

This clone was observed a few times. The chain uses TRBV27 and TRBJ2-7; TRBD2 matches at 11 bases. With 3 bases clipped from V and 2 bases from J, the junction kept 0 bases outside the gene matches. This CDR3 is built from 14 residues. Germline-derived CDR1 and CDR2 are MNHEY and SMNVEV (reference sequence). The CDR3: CASSFSGRAYEQYF. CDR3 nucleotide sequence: TGTGCCAGCAGTTTTAGCGGGAGGGCCTACGAGCAGTACTTC.

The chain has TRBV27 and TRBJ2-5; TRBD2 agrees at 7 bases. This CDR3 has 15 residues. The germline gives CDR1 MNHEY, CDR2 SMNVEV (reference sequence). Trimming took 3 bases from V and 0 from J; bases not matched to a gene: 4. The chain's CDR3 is CASSFLAAYQETQYF. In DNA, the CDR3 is TGTGCCAGCAGTTTCCTAGCGGCGTACCAAGAGACCCAGTACTTC.

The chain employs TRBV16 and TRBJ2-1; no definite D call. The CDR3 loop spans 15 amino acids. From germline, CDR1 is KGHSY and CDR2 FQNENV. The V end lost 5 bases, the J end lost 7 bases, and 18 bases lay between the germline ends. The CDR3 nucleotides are TGTGCCAGCAGCGAAGACATACCTACTTTAAATGAGCAGTTCTTC. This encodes CASSEDIPTLNEQFF.

In DNA form, the CDR3 reads TGTGCCAGCAGCTTACCACCAACCGGGCGGGAGCTGAAAAATGAGCAGTTCTTC. Protein product: CASSLPPTGRELKNEQFF. The rearrangement uses TRBV7-9 and TRBJ2-1, with TRBD2 matching 7 bases. Germline lookup yields CDR1 SEHNR and CDR2 FQNEAQ (reference sequence). The CDR3 loop spans 18 amino acids. With V trimmed by 2 bases and J by 7 bases, 17 bases remained unmatched.

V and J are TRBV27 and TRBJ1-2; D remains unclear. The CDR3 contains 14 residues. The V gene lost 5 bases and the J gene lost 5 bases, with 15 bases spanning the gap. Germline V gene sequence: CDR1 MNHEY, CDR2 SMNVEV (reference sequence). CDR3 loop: CASSSDATLYGYTF. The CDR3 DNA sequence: TGTGCCAGCAGTAGTGACGCGACCCTGTATGGCTACACCTTC.

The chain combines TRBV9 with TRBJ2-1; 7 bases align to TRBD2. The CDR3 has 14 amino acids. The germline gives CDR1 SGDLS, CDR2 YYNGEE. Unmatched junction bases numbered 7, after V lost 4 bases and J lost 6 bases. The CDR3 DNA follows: TGTGCCAGCAGCTCGGATTGGGGGGGCAATGAGCAGTTCTTC. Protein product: CASSSDWGGNEQFF.

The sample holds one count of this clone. The CDR3 sequence is CASSPGLAGGTGEQFF. For the CDR3, the DNA is TGCGCCAGCAGCCCGGGACTAGCGGGAGGTACTGGTGAGCAGTTCTTC. V is TRBV23-1 and J is TRBJ2-1; 15 bases fit TRBD2. TRBV23-1 falls under the ORF class, with uncertain function. With 6 bases clipped from V and 9 bases from J, the junction kept 9 bases outside the gene matches. The CDR3 extends over 16 amino acids.

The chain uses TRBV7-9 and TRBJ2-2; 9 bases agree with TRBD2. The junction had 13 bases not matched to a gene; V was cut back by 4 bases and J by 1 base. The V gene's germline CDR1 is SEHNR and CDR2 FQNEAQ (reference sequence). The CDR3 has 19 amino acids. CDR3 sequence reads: CASSSRRRPSGENTGELFF. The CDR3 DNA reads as TGTGCCAGCAGCTCTCGCCGTCGGCCTAGCGGGGAGAACACCGGGGAGCTGTTTTTT.

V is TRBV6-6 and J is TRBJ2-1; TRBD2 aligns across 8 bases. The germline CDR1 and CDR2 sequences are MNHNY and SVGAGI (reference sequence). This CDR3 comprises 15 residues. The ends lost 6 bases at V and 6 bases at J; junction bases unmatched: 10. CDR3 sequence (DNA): TGTGCCAGCAGCCTGACTAGCGTGCGAGGCAATGAGCAGTTCTTC. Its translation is CASSLTSVRGNEQFF.